A selection of T cell receptor beta chains follows, all from one sample in a study of neoadjuvant anti-PD-1 for oral cavity cancer. TCRdb's table, derived via immunoSEQ multiplex PCR, lists solely in-frame clones and lacks some. The sample holds about 72,000 clones; more than 70% are singletons and the top ten take roughly 3.5%. The sequencing used PBMCs, collected before nivolumab (anti-PD-1) treatment. The source of these receptors is a person aged 35-80 years with oral cavity squamous cell carcinoma. CDR3s include the opening cysteine and the closing phenylalanine or tryptophan. The order of the fields is D gene, J gene, V gene, CDR3 length, clone size, CDR3 DNA, CDR3 protein. The D gene is left open where the match is weak. A clone size is listed for some rows: how often the clone was seen (once, few, many), or a class if it is expanded.

.,TRBJ2-7,TRBV5-1,15,.,TGCGCCAGCAGGGAACCGGGACTCAATTCGGGGGAGCAGTACTTC,CASREPGLNSGEQYF
.,TRBJ2-2,TRBV13,14,few,TGTGCCAGCAGCTTATACTCGAACACCGGGGAGCTGTTTTTT,CASSLYSNTGELFF
TRBD1,TRBJ1-1,TRBV19,13,.,TGTGCCAGTAAGGTAGGACAGGTCGGTGAAGCTTTCTTT,CASKVGQVGEAFF
.,TRBJ2-7,TRBV7-6,11,.,TGTGCCAGCAGCTCTAGTGGCGAGCAGTACTTC,CASSSSGEQYF
.,TRBJ2-2,TRBV7-7,16,.,TGTGCCAGCAGCACACGGGTGGCCTTGAGGACCGGGGAGCTGTTTTTT,CASSTRVALRTGELFF
.,TRBJ1-3,TRBV6-1,14,.,TGTGCCAGCAGCACAGCTCACTCTGGAAACACCATATATTTT,CASSTAHSGNTIYF
.,TRBJ1-2,TRBV7-8,15,.,TGTGCCAGCAGCTTAGTACGCGGCTCTAACTATGGCTACACCTTC,CASSLVRGSNYGYTF
.,TRBJ1-3,TRBV7-8,15,few,TGTGCCAGCAGCTTAGGGTCTGACTCTGGAAACACCATATATTTT,CASSLGSDSGNTIYF
TRBD1,TRBJ2-7,TRBV6-6,16,.,TGTGCCAGCAGCAGGGACAGCTACTTATATCGGGACGAGCAGTACTTC,CASSRDSYLYRDEQYF
.,TRBJ2-1,TRBV6-5,15,.,TGTGCCAGCAGTTACTCTGGCCAGCGGGACAATGAGCAGTTCTTC,CASSYSGQRDNEQFF
TRBD1,TRBJ1-2,TRBV28,13,.,TGTGCCAGCAGTTCCGGACAGGCGTGGGGCTACACCTTC,CASSSGQAWGYTF
.,TRBJ2-5,TRBV2,12,.,TGTGCCAGCAGAAGGGAGGTCGAGACCCAGTACTTC,CASRREVETQYF
TRBD2,TRBJ2-1,TRBV27,16,.,TGTGCCAGCAGTTTCCACACTAGCGGGAGTTACAATGAGCAGTTCTTC,CASSFHTSGSYNEQFF
.,TRBJ2-1,TRBV9,16,.,TGTGCCAGCAGCGGGGGATTGTCGGTCTCCTACAATGAGCAGTTCTTC,CASSGGLSVSYNEQFF
TRBD2,TRBJ2-3,TRBV5-1,16,.,TGCGCCAGCAGCCAAGCGGGGGGGCTCGGCACAGATACGCAGTATTTT,CASSQAGGLGTDTQYF
.,TRBJ2-7,TRBV10-3,15,.,TGTGCCATCAGTGTGGGTCCGAGGTCCAACTACGAGCAGTACTTC,CAISVGPRSNYEQYF
.,TRBJ2-7,TRBV29-1,14,.,TGCAGCGTTGAGGTGGCAGGGAGCTCCTACGAGCAGTACTTC,CSVEVAGSSYEQYF
TRBD2,TRBJ2-1,TRBV19,16,.,TGTGCCAGTAGTAGACTAGCGGGAGGGCTCTACAATGAGCAGTTCTTC,CASSRLAGGLYNEQFF
.,TRBJ1-1,TRBV5-1,14,.,TGCGCCAGCAGCTTGGGCTTCGGAACGGCTGAAGCTTTCTTT,CASSLGFGTAEAFF
.,TRBJ1-5,TRBV2,12,.,TGTGCCAGCAGTGAGGGTAATCAGCCCCAGCATTTT,CASSEGNQPQHF
.,TRBJ2-2,TRBV7-2,15,once,TGTGCCAGCAGCCGACGGATGGGGGCGGGCGGGGAGCTGTTTTTT,CASSRRMGAGGELFF
.,TRBJ1-2,TRBV9,14,.,TGTGCCAGCAGCGCCGCGGGGAGAGGCTATGGCTACACCTTC,CASSAAGRGYGYTF
TRBD2,TRBJ2-5,TRBV5-1,16,.,TGCGCCAGCAGCTTGGAAGTCTTAGCGGGGGCCGACGCCCAGTACTTC,CASSLEVLAGADAQYF
.,TRBJ1-1,TRBV27,14,.,TGTGCCAGCAGTTTTCGCGGGGCGCGGACTGAAGCTTTCTTT,CASSFRGARTEAFF
TRBD2,TRBJ2-3,TRBV5-1,14,.,TGCGCCAGCAGCGGTACTAGCGGCACAGATACGCAGTATTTT,CASSGTSGTDTQYF
.,TRBJ2-3,TRBV29-1,14,once,TGCAGCGTTGAGGGACATCTAGCCACAGATACGCAGTATTTT,CSVEGHLATDTQYF
.,TRBJ2-3,TRBV6-5,11,once,TGTGCCAGCAGCCGAGCAGATACGCAGTATTTT,CASSRADTQYF
.,TRBJ1-5,TRBV6-1,14,.,TGTGCCAGCACCGGACCTAATAGCAATCAGCCCCAGCATTTT,CASTGPNSNQPQHF
TRBD2,TRBJ2-2,TRBV7-6,14,.,TGTGCCAGCAGCTTAGCTGGGGGGGCCGGGGAGCTGTTTTTT,CASSLAGGAGELFF
.,TRBJ1-5,TRBV6-4,13,.,TGTGCCAGCAGTGACTCAGGGGGTCAGCCCCAGCATTTT,CASSDSGGQPQHF
.,TRBJ1-4,TRBV7-2,14,.,TGTGCCAGCAGCTCGGACGTCGGGAGGGGAAAACTGTTTTTT,CASSSDVGRGKLFF